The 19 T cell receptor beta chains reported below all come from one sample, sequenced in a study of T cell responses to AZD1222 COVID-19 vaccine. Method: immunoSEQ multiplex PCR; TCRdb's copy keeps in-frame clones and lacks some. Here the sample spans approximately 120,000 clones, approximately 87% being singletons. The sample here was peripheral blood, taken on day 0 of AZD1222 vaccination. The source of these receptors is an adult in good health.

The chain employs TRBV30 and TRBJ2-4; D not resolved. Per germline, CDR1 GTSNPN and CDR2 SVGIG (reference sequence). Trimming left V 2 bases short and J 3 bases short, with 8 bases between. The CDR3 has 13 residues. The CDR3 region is CAWSNGRKNIQYF. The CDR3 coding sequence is TGTGCCTGGAGTAACGGACGCAAAAACATTCAGTACTTC. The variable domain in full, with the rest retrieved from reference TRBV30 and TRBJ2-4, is SQTIHQWPATLVQPVGSPLSLECTVEGTSNPNLYWYRQAAGRGLQLLFYSVGIGQISSEVPQNLSASRPQDRQFILSSKKLLLSDSGFYLCAWSNGRKNIQYFGAGTRLSVL.

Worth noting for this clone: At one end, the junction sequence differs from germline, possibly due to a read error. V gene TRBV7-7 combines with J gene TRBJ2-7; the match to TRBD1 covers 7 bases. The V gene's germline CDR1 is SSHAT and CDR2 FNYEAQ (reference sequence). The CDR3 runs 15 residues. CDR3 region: CASSIGTASSYEQYF. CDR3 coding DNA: TGTGCTAGCAGTATCGGGACAGCCAGCTCCTACGAGCAGTACTTC.

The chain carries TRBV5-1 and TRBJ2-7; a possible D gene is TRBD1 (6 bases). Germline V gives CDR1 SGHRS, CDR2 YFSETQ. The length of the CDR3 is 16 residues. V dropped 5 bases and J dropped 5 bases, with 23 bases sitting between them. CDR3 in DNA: TGCGCCAGCAGTTCGGGTAACAGGGTAAGAATCCACGAGCAGTACTTC. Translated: CASSSGNRVRIHEQYF.

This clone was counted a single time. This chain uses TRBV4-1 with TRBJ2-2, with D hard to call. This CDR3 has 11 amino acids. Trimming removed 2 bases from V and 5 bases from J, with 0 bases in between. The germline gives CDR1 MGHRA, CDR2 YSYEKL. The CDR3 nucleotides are TGCGCCAGCAGCCAAACCGGGGAGCTGTTTTTT. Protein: CASSQTGELFF.

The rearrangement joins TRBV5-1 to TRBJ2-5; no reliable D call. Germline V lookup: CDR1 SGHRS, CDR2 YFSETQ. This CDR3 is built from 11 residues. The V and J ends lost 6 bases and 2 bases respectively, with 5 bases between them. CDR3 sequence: CASMTQETQYF. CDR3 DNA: TGCGCCAGCATGACACAAGAGACCCAGTACTTC.

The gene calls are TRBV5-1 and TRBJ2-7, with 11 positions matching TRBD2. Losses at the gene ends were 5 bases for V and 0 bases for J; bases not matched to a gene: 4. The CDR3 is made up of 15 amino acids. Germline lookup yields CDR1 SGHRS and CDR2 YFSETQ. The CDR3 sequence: CASSPGLADSYEQYF. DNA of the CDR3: TGCGCCAGCAGTCCGGGACTAGCGGACTCCTACGAGCAGTACTTC.

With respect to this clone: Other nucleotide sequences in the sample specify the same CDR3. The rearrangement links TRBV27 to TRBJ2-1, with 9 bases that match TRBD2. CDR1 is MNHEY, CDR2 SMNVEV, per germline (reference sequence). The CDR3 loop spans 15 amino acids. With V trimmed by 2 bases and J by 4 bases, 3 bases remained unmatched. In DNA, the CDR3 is TGTGCCAGCAGTTTACGCGGGGGGGTATACAATGAGCAGTTCTTC. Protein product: CASSLRGGVYNEQFF.

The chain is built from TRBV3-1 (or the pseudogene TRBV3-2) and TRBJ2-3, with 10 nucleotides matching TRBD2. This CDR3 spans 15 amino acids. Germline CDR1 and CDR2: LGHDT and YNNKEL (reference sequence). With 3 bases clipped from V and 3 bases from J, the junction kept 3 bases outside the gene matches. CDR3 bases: TGTGCCAGCAGCCACCTTAGCGGGGGGACAGATACGCAGTATTTT. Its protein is CASSHLSGGTDTQYF.

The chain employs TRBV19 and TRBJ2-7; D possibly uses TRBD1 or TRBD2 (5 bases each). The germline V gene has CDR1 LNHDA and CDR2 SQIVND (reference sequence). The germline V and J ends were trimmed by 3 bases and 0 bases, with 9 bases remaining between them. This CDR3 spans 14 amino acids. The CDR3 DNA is TGTGCCAGTAGTATGGTTGGGGGCTCCTACGAGCAGTACTTC. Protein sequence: CASSMVGGSYEQYF.

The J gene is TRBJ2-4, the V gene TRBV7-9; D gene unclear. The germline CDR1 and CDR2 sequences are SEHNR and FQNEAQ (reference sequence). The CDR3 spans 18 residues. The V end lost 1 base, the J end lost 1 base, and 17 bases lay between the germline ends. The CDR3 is CASSLGLLVVGAKNIQYF. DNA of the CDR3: TGTGCCAGCAGCTTAGGACTCCTCGTCGTGGGGGCCAAAAACATTCAGTACTTC.

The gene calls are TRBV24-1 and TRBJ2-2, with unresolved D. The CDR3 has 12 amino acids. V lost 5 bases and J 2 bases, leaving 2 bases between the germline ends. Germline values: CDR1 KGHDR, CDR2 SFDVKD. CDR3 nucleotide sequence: TGTGCCACCAGTGTTAACACCGGGGAGCTGTTTTTT. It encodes CATSVNTGELFF.

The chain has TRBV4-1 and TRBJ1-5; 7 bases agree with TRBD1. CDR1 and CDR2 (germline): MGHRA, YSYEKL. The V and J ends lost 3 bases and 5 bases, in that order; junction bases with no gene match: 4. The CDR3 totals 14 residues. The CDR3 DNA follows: TGCGCCAGCAGCCAGGGGACAGCAGATCAGCCCCAGCATTTT. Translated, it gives CASSQGTADQPQHF.

The CDR3 sequence is CASSAQPGQGYEQYF. For the CDR3, the DNA is TGTGCCAGCAGCGCACAGCCGGGACAGGGGTACGAGCAGTACTTC. This sequence joins TRBV7-2 and TRBJ2-7, with 10 bases lining up with TRBD1. CDR3 length: 15 residues. V shed 5 bases and J 4 bases; nucleotides not matched to a gene: 8. Germline CDR1 SGHTA, CDR2 FQGNSA.

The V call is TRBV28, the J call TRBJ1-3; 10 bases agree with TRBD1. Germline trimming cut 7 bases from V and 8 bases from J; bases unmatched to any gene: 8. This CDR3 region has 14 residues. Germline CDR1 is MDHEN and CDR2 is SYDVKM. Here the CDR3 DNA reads TGTGCCAGCACCCAGGACAGGGGGGGATACACCATATATTTT. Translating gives CASTQDRGGYTIYF.

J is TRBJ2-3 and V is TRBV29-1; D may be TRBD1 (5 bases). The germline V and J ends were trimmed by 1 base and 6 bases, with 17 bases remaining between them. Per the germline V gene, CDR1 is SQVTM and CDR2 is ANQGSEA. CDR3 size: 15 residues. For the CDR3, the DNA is TGCAGCGTTGAAGGGTGGCAGGGCCAGTCGGATACGCAGTATTTT. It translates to CSVEGWQGQSDTQYF.

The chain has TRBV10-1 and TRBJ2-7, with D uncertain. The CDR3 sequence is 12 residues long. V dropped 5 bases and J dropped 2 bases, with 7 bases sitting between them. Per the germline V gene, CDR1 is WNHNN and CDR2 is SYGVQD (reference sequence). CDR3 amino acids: CASSPAPYEQYF. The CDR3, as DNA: TGCGCCAGCAGTCCGGCGCCCTACGAGCAGTACTTC.

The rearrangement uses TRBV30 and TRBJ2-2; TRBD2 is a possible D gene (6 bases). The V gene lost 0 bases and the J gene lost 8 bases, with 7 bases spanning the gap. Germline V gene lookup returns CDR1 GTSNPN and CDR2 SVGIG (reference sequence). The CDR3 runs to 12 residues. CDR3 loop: CAWSVLAGELFF. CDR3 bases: TGTGCCTGGAGTGTACTAGCTGGGGAGCTGTTTTTT.

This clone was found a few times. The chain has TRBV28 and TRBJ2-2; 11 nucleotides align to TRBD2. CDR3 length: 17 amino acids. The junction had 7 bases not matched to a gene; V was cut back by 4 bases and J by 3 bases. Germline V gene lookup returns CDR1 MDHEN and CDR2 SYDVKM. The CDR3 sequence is CASSSTTSGKHTGELFF. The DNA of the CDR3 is TGTGCCAGCAGTTCCACGACTAGCGGGAAACACACCGGGGAGCTGTTTTTT.

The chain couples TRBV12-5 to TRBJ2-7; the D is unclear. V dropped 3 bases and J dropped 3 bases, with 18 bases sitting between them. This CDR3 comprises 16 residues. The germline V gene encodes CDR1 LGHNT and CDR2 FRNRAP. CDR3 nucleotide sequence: TGTGCTAGTGGTTTTACACGGGCCGCCGGGTTCTACGAGCAGTACTTC. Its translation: CASGFTRAAGFYEQYF. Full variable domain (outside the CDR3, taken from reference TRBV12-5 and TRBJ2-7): DARVTQTPRHKVTEMGQEVTMRCQPILGHNTVFWYRQTMMQGLELLAYFRNRAPLDDSGMPKDRFSAEMPDATLATLKIQPSEPRDSAVYFCASGFTRAAGFYEQYFGPGTRLTVT.